The 12 T cell receptor beta chains below were found in one sample sequenced in a study of regulatory T cells in long-lasting Graves disease. Noted time point: persistent/refractory GD, antithyroid drugs over 5 years with positive TRAb. Following extraction of RNA from PBMCs, that RNA was used to make the TCR library. Arm-PCR of CDR3 regions with iRepertoire HTBI primers generated TCR beta libraries. TCRdb reanalysed the multiplex PCR reads using MiXCR and keeps one entry per CDR3 protein. The sample lists about 470,000 distinct CDR3 sequences; around 20% were seen once. The specimen was peripheral blood mononuclear cells (PBMCs), collected when the disease was refractory, from a patient treated with antithyroid drugs. These receptors came from a female donor with Graves disease.

Many counts were recorded for this clonotype. The J gene is TRBJ1-1, the V gene TRBV12-3 or TRBV12-4; D unresolved. CDR3 length: 13 residues. The ends were cut back, 7 bases at V and 0 bases at J, with 9 bases in the middle. The CDR3 nucleotides are TGTGCCAGCACCTTACACCTGAACACTGAAGCTTTCTTT. Translating it yields CASTLHLNTEAFF.

This chain links TRBV10-3 with TRBJ2-1; D is tentatively TRBD1 or TRBD2 (5 bases each). The CDR3 runs to 18 residues. V was pared by 0 bases and J by 5 bases, with 20 bases between. The V gene's germline CDR1 is ENHRY and CDR2 SYGVKD. The CDR3: CAISESTDPGTNHNEQFF. DNA of the CDR3: TGTGCCATCAGTGAGTCGACGGACCCCGGGACGAACCACAATGAGCAGTTCTTC.

This clonotype came up many times. This chain connects TRBV11-2 to TRBJ2-7; TRBD2 is a possible D gene (6 bases). The CDR3 contains 14 residues. Germline loops: CDR1 SGHAT, CDR2 FQNNGV. V gave up 0 bases and J gave up 5 bases, with 11 bases separating them. The CDR3 sequence: CASSLDPWGDEQYF. DNA for the CDR3: TGTGCCAGCAGCTTAGATCCGTGGGGGGACGAGCAGTACTTC.

This clonotype appeared a few times. The chain links TRBV28 to TRBJ2-4; D gene unclear. V lost 7 bases to trimming and J lost 8 bases, with 15 bases between them. Looked up from germline, CDR1 is MDHEN and CDR2 is SYDVKM. The CDR3 loop spans 13 amino acids. CDR3 bases: TGTGCCAGCACCCGCGGTGGAGTAGACATTCAGTACTTC. It is translated as CASTRGGVDIQYF.

The chain employs TRBV28 and TRBJ2-1, with 8 bases lining up with TRBD2. V gave up 8 bases and J gave up 5 bases; unmatched junction bases: 8. The CDR3 totals 14 residues. The germline V gene has CDR1 MDHEN and CDR2 SYDVKM. CDR3: CASGRIAGHNEQFF. CDR3 nucleotides: TGTGCCAGCGGGAGAATAGCGGGACACAATGAGCAGTTCTTC.

The chain couples TRBV30 to TRBJ2-1, with 8 bases matching TRBD2. Germline values: CDR1 GTSNPN, CDR2 SVGIG (reference sequence). V gave up 2 bases and J gave up 6 bases; unmatched junction bases: 3. This CDR3 comprises 13 residues. The CDR3 loop is CAWSIGGVNEQFF. CDR3 bases: TGTGCCTGGAGTATCGGGGGGGTCAATGAGCAGTTCTTC.

This clonotype was observed many times. The V gene is TRBV10-3, the J gene TRBJ2-7, with 7 nucleotides matching TRBD1. The ends lost 4 bases at V and 5 bases at J; junction bases unmatched: 8. The CDR3 covers 14 residues. The germline gives CDR1 ENHRY, CDR2 SYGVKD. The CDR3: CAISATGNRNEQYF. CDR3 DNA: TGTGCCATCAGTGCGACAGGGAATCGGAACGAGCAGTACTTC.

The chain joins TRBV5-1 to TRBJ2-2, with 8 bases fitting TRBD1. The CDR3 has 15 residues. CDR1 SGHRS and CDR2 YFSETQ come from the germline V gene. Trimming took 0 bases from V and 5 from J; bases not matched to a gene: 3. The CDR3 reads CASSLGRQGTGELFF. The CDR3 bases are TGCGCCAGCAGCTTGGGGCGACAGGGGACCGGGGAGCTGTTTTTT.

This clonotype was counted between two and nine times. The J gene is TRBJ2-7, the V gene TRBV6-5; perhaps TRBD2 as D (6 bases). V lost 0 bases and J 2 bases, leaving 17 bases between the germline ends. Germline lookup yields CDR1 MNHEY and CDR2 SVGAGI. The CDR3 is made up of 17 amino acids. CDR3 nucleotides: TGTGCCAGCAGTTACTCCCTCCGGGACTTGCGGGCCTACGAGCAGTACTTC. Amino acid sequence: CASSYSLRDLRAYEQYF.

Ten or more counts support this clonotype. The rearrangement joins TRBV29-1 to TRBJ2-5; 7 bases fit TRBD2. The length of the CDR3 is 13 residues. The J segment lost 1 base and the V segment lost 7 bases, leaving 6 bases of the junction unmatched. Germline loops: CDR1 SQVTM, CDR2 ANQGSEA. The CDR3 coding sequence is TGCAGCGGCTGGGGGGGAGTCCAAGAGACCCAGTACTTC. Translating gives CSGWGGVQETQYF.

This clonotype was observed at least ten times. This chain connects TRBV7-9 to TRBJ2-7; weak D call: TRBD1 (6 bases). Germline lookup yields CDR1 SEHNR and CDR2 FQNEAQ (reference sequence). The CDR3 has 13 residues. Trimming took 5 bases from V and 9 from J, leaving 17 bases between them. CDR3 DNA sequence: TGTGCCAGCAGCCACGTACAGGGTCAAGGGCAGTACTTC. It encodes CASSHVQGQGQYF. Looking up the rest from reference TRBV7-9 and TRBJ2-7 gives the full variable domain: DTGVSQNPRHKITKRGQNVTFRCDPISEHNRLYWYRQTLGQGPEFLTYFQNEAQLEKSRLLSDRFSAERPKGSFSTLEIQRTEQGDSAMYLCASSHVQGQGQYFGPGTRLTVT.

The chain combines TRBV27 with TRBJ1-1; tentatively, D is TRBD1 (5 bases). Germline V gene data show CDR1 as MNHEY and CDR2 as SMNVEV (reference sequence). This CDR3 spans 16 amino acids. With 1 base removed from V and 7 bases from J, the gap between germline ends came to 19 bases. The CDR3 region has the DNA TGTGCCAGCAGTTTATTGGGGACCGATCTCGGTCATGAAGCTTTCTTT. Translating gives CASSLLGTDLGHEAFF.